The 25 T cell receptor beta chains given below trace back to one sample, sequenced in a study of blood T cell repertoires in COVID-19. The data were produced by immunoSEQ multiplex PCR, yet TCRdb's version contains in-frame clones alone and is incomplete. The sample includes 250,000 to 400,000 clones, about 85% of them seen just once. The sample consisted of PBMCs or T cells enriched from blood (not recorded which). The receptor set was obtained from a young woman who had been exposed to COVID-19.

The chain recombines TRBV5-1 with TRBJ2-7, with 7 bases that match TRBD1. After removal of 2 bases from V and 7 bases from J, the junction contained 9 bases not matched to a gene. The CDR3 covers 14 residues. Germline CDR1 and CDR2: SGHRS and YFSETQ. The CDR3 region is CASSFQGQVGEQYF. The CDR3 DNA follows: TGCGCCAGCAGCTTCCAAGGACAGGTGGGTGAGCAGTACTTC.

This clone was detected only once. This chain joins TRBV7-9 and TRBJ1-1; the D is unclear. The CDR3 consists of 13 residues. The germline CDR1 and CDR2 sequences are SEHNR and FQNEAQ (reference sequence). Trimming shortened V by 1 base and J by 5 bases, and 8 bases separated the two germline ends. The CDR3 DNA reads TGTGCCAGCAGCTTAGATCCGGGGACTGAAGCTTTCTTT. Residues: CASSLDPGTEAFF. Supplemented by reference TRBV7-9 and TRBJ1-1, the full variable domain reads DTGVSQNPRHKITKRGQNVTFRCDPISEHNRLYWYRQTLGQGPEFLTYFQNEAQLEKSRLLSDRFSAERPKGSFSTLEIQRTEQGDSAMYLCASSLDPGTEAFFGQGTRLTVV.

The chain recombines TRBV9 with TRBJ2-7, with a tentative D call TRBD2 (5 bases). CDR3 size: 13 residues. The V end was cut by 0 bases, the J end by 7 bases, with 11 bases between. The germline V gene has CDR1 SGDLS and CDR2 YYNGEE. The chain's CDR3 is CASSVGPSGEQYF. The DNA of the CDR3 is TGTGCCAGCAGCGTAGGCCCGTCGGGGGAGCAGTACTTC.

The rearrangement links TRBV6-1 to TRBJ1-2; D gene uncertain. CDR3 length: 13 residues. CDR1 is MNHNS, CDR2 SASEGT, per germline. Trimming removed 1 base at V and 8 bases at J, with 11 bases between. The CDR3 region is CASSEVEGYGYTF. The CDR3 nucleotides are TGTGCCAGCAGTGAAGTGGAGGGTTACGGCTACACCTTC.

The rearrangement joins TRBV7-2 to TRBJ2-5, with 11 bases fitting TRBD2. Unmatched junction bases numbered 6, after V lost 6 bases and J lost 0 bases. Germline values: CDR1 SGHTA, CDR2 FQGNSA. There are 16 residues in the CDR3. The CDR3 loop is CASSSTSGANQETQYF. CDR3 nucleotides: TGTGCCAGCAGTTCGACTAGCGGGGCAAACCAAGAGACCCAGTACTTC.

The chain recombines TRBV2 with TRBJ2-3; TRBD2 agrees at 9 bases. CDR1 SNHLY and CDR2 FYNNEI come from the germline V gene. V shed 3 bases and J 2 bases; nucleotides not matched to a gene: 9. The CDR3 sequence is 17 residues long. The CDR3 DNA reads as TGTGCCAGCAGTGAGAATCCAGCGGGAGGCCCCACAGATACGCAGTATTTT. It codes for CASSENPAGGPTDTQYF.

The CDR3 region is CATGGSSGANVLTF. The CDR3 region has the DNA TGTGCCACCGGGGGGAGCTCTGGGGCCAACGTCCTGACTTTC. This chain links TRBV27 with TRBJ2-6, with TRBD2 matching 7 bases. The V segment lost 10 bases and the J segment 0 bases; nucleotides outside the gene matches: 3. The CDR3 covers 14 residues. Germline CDR1 MNHEY, CDR2 SMNVEV (reference sequence).

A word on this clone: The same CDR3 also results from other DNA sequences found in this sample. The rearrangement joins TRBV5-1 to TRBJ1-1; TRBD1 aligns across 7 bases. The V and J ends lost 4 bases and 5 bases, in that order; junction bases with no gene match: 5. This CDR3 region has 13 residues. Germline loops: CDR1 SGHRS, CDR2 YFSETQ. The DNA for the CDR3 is TGCGCCAGCAGCCGACAGGGTGGAACTGAAGCTTTCTTT. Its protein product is CASSRQGGTEAFF.

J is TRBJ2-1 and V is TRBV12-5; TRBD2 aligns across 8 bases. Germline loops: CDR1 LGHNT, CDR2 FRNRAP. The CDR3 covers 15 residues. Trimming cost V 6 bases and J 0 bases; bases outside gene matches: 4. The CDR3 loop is CASGLSGSSYNEQFF. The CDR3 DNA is TGTGCTAGTGGCCTAAGCGGGAGCTCCTACAATGAGCAGTTCTTC.

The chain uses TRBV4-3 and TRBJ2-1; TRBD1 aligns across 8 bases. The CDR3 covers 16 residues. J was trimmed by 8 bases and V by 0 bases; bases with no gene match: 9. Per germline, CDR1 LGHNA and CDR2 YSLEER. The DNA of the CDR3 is TGCGCCAGCAGCCAAGAGTTCCACAGGGGGACGGATGAGCAGTTCTTC. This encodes CASSQEFHRGTDEQFF.

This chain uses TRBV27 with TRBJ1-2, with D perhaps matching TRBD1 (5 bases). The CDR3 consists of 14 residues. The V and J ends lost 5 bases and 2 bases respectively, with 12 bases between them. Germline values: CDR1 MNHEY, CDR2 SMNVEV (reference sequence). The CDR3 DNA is TGTGCCAGCAGTCCCAAGGGGTTCAACTATGGCTACACCTTC. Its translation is CASSPKGFNYGYTF.

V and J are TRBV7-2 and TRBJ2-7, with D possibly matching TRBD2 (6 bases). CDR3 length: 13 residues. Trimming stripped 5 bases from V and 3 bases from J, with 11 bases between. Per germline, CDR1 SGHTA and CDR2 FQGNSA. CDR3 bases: TGTGCCAGCAGCCAAGGGACTTTCTACGAGCAGTACTTC. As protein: CASSQGTFYEQYF.

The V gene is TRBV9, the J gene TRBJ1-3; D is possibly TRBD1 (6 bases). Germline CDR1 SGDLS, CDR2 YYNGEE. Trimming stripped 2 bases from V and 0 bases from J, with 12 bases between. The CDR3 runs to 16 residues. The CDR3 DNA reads TGTGCCAGCAGCGTGAGACAGGCCTACTCTGGAAACACCATATATTTT. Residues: CASSVRQAYSGNTIYF.

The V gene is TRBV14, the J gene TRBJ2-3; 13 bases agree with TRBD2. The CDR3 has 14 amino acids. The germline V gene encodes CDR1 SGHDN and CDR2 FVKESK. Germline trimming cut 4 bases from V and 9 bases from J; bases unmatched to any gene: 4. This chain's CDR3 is CASSPLAGGSTQYF. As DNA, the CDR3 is TGTGCCAGCAGCCCACTAGCGGGGGGGTCAACGCAGTATTTT.

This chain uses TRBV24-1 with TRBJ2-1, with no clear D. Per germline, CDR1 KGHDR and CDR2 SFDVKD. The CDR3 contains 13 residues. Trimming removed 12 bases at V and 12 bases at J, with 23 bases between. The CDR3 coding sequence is TGTGCCGCGGTCCAATCGAGGCTCCTAGGGCAGTTCTTC. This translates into CAAVQSRLLGQFF.

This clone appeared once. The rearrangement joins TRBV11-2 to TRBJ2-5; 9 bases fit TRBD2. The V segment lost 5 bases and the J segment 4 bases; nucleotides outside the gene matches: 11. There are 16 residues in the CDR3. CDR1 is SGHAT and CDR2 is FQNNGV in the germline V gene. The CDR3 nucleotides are TGTGCCAGCAGCCCCGTAGGCGGGAGGGCCCGAGAGACCCAGTACTTC. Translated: CASSPVGGRARETQYF.

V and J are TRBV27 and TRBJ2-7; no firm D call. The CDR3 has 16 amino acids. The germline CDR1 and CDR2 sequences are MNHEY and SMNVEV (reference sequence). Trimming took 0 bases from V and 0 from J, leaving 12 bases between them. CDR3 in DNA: TGTGCCAGCAGTTTATCGAGCAATCTCTTCTCCTACGAGCAGTACTTC. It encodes CASSLSSNLFSYEQYF.

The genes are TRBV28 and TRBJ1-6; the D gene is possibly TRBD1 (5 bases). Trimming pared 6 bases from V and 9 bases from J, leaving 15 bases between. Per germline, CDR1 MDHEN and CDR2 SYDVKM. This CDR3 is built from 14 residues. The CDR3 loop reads CASSPGGIGSPLHF. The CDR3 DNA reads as TGTGCCAGCAGCCCCGGGGGTATCGGTTCACCCCTCCACTTT. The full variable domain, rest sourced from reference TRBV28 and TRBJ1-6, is DVKVTQSSRYLVKRTGEKVFLECVQDMDHENMFWYRQDPGLGLRLIYFSYDVKMKEKGDIPEGYSVSREKKERFSLILESASTNQTSMYLCASSPGGIGSPLHFGNGTRLTVT.

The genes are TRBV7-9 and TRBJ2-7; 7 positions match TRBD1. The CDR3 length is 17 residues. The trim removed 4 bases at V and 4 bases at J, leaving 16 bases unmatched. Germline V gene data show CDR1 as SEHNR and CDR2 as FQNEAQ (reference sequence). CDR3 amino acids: CASSSNAGTVGSYEQYF. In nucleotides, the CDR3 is TGTGCCAGCAGCTCGAACGCCGGGACAGTAGGCTCGTACGAGCAGTACTTC. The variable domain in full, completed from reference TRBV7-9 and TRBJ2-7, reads DTGVSQNPRHKITKRGQNVTFRCDPISEHNRLYWYRQTLGQGPEFLTYFQNEAQLEKSRLLSDRFSAERPKGSFSTLEIQRTEQGDSAMYLCASSSNAGTVGSYEQYFGPGTRLTVT.

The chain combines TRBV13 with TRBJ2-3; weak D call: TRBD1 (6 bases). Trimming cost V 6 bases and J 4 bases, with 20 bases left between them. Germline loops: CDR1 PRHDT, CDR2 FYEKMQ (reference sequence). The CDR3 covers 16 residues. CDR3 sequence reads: CASRHSGTGKADTQYF. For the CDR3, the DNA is TGTGCCAGCAGACATTCCGGAACAGGGAAGGCAGATACGCAGTATTTT.

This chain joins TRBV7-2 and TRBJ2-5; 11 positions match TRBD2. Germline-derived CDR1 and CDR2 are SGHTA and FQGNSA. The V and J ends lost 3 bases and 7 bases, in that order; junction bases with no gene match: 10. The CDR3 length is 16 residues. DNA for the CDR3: TGTGCCAGCAGCTTGAATAGCGGGGGGGGTTCTACGACCCAGTACTTC. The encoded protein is CASSLNSGGGSTTQYF.

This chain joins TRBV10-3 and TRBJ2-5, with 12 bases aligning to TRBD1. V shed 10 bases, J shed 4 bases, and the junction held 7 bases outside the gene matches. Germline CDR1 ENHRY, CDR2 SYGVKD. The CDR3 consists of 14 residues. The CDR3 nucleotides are TGTGCCACTGGGACAGGGGGCGCGGGAGAGACCCAGTACTTC. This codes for CATGTGGAGETQYF.

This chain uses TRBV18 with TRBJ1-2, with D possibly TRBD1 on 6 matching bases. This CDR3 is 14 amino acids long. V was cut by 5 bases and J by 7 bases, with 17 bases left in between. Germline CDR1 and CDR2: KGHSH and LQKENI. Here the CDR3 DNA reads TGTGCCAGCTCAGCGGCGGACAGTGCCCTTGGCTACACCTTC. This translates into CASSAADSALGYTF.

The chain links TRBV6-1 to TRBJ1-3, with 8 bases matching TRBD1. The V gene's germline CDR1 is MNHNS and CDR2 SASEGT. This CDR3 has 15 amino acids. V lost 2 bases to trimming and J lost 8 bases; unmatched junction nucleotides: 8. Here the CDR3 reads CASSEYGRGPDTIYF. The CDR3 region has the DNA TGTGCCAGCAGTGAATACGGCAGGGGGCCGGACACCATATATTTT.

The CDR3 protein is CASSATQGSNEKLFF. CDR3 DNA: TGTGCCAGCAGCGCCACCCAGGGGAGCAATGAAAAACTGTTTTTT. The chain couples TRBV9 to TRBJ1-4; D perhaps matches TRBD1 (6 bases). CDR1 and CDR2 from the germline V gene are SGDLS and YYNGEE. This CDR3 contains 15 residues. Trimming left V 3 bases short and J 5 bases short, with 14 bases between.